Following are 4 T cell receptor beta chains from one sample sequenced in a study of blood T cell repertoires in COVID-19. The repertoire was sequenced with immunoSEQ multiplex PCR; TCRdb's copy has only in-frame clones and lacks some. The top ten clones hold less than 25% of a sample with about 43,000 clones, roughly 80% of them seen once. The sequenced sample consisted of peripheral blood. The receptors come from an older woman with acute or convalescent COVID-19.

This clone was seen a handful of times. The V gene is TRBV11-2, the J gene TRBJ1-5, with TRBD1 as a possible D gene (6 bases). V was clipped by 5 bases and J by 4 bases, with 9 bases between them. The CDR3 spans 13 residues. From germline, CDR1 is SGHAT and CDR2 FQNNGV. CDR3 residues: CASSLQGNQPQHF. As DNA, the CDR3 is TGTGCCAGCAGCCTACAGGGAAATCAGCCCCAGCATTTT.

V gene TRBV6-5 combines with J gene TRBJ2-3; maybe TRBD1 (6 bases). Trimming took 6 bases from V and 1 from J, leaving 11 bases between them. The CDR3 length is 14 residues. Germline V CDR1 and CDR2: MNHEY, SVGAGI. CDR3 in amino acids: CASSQGRGTDTQYF. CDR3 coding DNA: TGTGCCAGCAGCCAGGGGCGGGGCACAGATACGCAGTATTTT.

As DNA, the CDR3 is TGTGCCAGCAGTTTAACCCCAGGGAACTATGGCTACACCTTC. Its translation: CASSLTPGNYGYTF. The V and J genes are TRBV27 and TRBJ1-2; maybe TRBD1 (5 bases). This CDR3 contains 14 residues. V lost 2 bases to trimming and J lost 2 bases, with 9 bases between them. Per germline, CDR1 MNHEY and CDR2 SMNVEV (reference sequence).

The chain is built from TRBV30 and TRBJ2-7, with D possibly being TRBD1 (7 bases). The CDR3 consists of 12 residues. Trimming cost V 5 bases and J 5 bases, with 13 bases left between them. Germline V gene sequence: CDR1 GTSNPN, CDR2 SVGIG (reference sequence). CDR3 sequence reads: CAWGRGVDEQYF. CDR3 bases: TGTGCCTGGGGCAGGGGGGTCGACGAGCAGTACTTC.